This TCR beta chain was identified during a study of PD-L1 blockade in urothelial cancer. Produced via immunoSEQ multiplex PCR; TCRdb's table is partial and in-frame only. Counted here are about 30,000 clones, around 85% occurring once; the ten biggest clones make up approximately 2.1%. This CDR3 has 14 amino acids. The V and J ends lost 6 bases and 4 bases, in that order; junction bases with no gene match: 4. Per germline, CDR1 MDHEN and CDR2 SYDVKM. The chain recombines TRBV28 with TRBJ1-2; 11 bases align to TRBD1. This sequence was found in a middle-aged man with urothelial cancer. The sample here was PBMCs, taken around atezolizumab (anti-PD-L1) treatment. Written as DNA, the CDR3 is TGTGCCAGCAGACCGGGACAGGGGGGCTATGGCTACACCTTC. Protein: CASRPGQGGYGYTF.